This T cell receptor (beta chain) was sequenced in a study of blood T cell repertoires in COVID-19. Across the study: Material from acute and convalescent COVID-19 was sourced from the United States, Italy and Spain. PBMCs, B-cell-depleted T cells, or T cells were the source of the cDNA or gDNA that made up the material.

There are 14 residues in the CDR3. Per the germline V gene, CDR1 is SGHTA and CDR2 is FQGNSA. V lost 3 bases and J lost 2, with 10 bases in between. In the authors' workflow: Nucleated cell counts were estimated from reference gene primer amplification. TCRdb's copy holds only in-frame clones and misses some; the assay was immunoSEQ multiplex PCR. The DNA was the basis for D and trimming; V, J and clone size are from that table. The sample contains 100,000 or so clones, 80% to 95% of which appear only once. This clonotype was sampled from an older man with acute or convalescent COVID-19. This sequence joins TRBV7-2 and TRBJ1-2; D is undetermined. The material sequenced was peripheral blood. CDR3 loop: CASSFYSPNYGYTF. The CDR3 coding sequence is TGTGCCAGCAGCTTCTACAGCCCGAACTATGGCTACACCTTC. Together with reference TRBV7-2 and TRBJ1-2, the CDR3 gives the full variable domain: GAGVSQSPSNKVTEKGKDVELRCDPISGHTALYWYRQSLGQGLEFLIYFQGNSAPDKSGLPSDRFSAERTGGSVSTLTIQRTQQEDSAVYLCASSFYSPNYGYTFGSGTRLTVV.